Listed below are T cell receptor beta chains from one sample, sequenced in a study of OX40 agonist ivuxolimab in advanced cancers. Sequencing was performed with immunoSEQ multiplex PCR; in TCRdb, only in-frame clones are kept and a portion is missing. The sample holds about 67,000 clones, 75% to 90% seen once. Source: CD4+ or CD8+ T cells sorted from blood, taken in a trial of the OX40 agonist ivuxolimab. The source of these receptors is an adult with an advanced solid tumor such as melanoma, head and neck, liver or kidney cancer. Each CDR3 is given with its conserved first and last residue. A D gene is named only where the DNA matches it firmly. Some rows mark clone size as missing; the rest say once, few, many or name a class of expanded clone.

clone size	V gene	D gene	J gene	CDR3 DNA	CDR3 protein
once	TRBV11-3	NA	TRBJ2-4	TGTGCCAGCAGTATCAGTGGAGCGGGCTTAGCCAAAAACATTCAGTACTTC	CASSISGAGLAKNIQYF
NA	TRBV7-9	TRBD2	TRBJ2-3	TGTGCCAGCAGCATTAGCGGGGGGGCAGATACGCAGTATTTT	CASSISGGADTQYF
NA	TRBV27	NA	TRBJ2-3	TGTGCCAGCCGAGGACAGACTTCTAGCACAGATACGCAGTATTTT	CASRGQTSSTDTQYF
NA	TRBV19	NA	TRBJ1-1	TGTGCCAGTAGGGTCGCCGCGGGGTTTCAGAACACTGAAGCTTTCTTT	CASRVAAGFQNTEAFF
NA	TRBV19	NA	TRBJ1-5	TGTGCCAGTAGTAACGCTGGACAATATAGCAATCAGCCCCAGCATTTT	CASSNAGQYSNQPQHF
NA	TRBV4-2	NA	TRBJ1-1	TGTGCCAGCAGCCGAGGAGGTTTCGTGAACACTGAAGCTTTCTTT	CASSRGGFVNTEAFF
NA	TRBV9	NA	TRBJ2-3	TGTGCCAGCAGGAGAGCGGACACAGATACGCAGTATTTT	CASRRADTDTQYF
NA	TRBV28	NA	TRBJ1-1	TGTGCCAGCAATCCCCCGTTCAGGGTGAACACTGAAGCTTTCTTT	CASNPPFRVNTEAFF
NA	TRBV10-3	NA	TRBJ1-5	TGTGCCATCAGTGAAGAAGGGAAGCAGCCCCAGCATTTT	CAISEEGKQPQHF
NA	TRBV4-2	NA	TRBJ2-3	TGTGCCAGCAGCCAAGAGCGGGACAGCCCTGGTAGGGATACGCAGTATTTT	CASSQERDSPGRDTQYF
NA	TRBV30	TRBD1	TRBJ1-4	TGTGCCTGGAGTGGACAGGGAGTCGAAAAACTGTTTTTT	CAWSGQGVEKLFF
NA	TRBV6-1	TRBD1	TRBJ1-5	TGTGCCAGCAGCGGGGACAGGTACAGCAATCAGCCCCAGCATTTT	CASSGDRYSNQPQHF
NA	TRBV4-1	NA	TRBJ2-1	TGCGCCAGCAGCCAAGAGGTCACGGTGAGCTCCTACAATGAGCAGTTCTTC	CASSQEVTVSSYNEQFF
NA	TRBV27	TRBD2	TRBJ2-3	TGTGCCAGCAGTCCGCCCCTGCGGGAGAGGGTCACAGATACGCAGTATTTT	CASSPPLRERVTDTQYF
NA	TRBV9	TRBD1	TRBJ1-6	TGTGCCAGCAGCTCCGGGACAGGGCCGAGCGGGAGGGTTTCACCCCTCCACTTT	CASSSGTGPSGRVSPLHF
NA	TRBV5-1	NA	TRBJ1-1	TGCGCCAGCAGCTTGGCGGGTGGCATGAACACTGAAGCTTTCTTT	CASSLAGGMNTEAFF